This is a list of T cell receptor beta chains from one sample in a study of T cells in Graves' hyperthyroidism and ophthalmopathy. TCRdb ran MiXCR on the multiplex PCR reads and lists one entry per CDR3 protein. Of about 610,000 distinct CDR3 sequences in the sample, approximately 15% are singletons; the top ten hold about 4.5%. Sequenced input: blood. The receptors were gathered from a woman aged 35 to 49 with Graves' ophthalmopathy. The CDR3 runs from the conserved cysteine through the conserved F or W. The order of the fields is CDR3 length, V gene, CDR3 protein.

length: 16
V: TRBV29-1
CDR3: CSVEDWTGGRSYGYTF

length: 13
V: TRBV30
CDR3: CAWSAGPGTEAFF

length: 15
V: TRBV4-1
CDR3: CASSQVSGSRETQYF

length: 13
V: TRBV6-5
CDR3: CASSSRGGTEAFF

length: 16
V: TRBV15
CDR3: CATSRGSARRDYGYTF

length: 16
V: TRBV5-6
CDR3: CASSLVENRGTGELFF

length: 13
V: TRBV6-2/TRBV6-3
CDR3: CASSYSPAYEQYF

length: 13
V: TRBV10-3
CDR3: CAISESDGTEQYF

length: 12
V: TRBV11-3
CDR3: CASSLDVGKLFF

length: 19
V: TRBV14
CDR3: CASSQGGQGAPQSNQPQHF

length: 17
V: TRBV7-7
CDR3: CASSLGVPGRGQETQYF

length: 14
V: TRBV30
CDR3: CAWSWTSGSYEQYF

length: 14
V: TRBV12-3/TRBV12-4
CDR3: CASSRAGAKETQYF

length: 17
V: TRBV20-1
CDR3: CSARGNLAGGNSYEQYF

length: 13
V: TRBV9
CDR3: CASSVEGDGELFF

length: 17
V: TRBV6-9
CDR3: CASSPSGGAGRNQPQHF

length: 15
V: TRBV27
CDR3: CASGDQGTWGDIQYF

length: 15
V: TRBV18
CDR3: CASSPSFGVGETQYF

length: 15
V: TRBV20-1
CDR3: CSALRREGGTDTQYF

length: 14
V: TRBV12-3/TRBV12-4
CDR3: CASSLRQTNTEAFF

length: 17
V: TRBV6-5
CDR3: CASSYSGVAAYNSPLHF

length: 12
V: TRBV6-2/TRBV6-3
CDR3: CASSPLGDIQYF

length: 11
V: TRBV24-1
CDR3: CATSDLETQYF

length: 15
V: TRBV6-2/TRBV6-3
CDR3: CASSYSFAGNQPQHF

length: 17
V: TRBV5-1
CDR3: CASSRGTGDLSAGELFF

length: 13
V: TRBV19
CDR3: CATKDRLIETQYF

length: 15
V: TRBV20-1
CDR3: CSATVTSGLLGELFF

length: 14
V: TRBV20-1
CDR3: CSARYLAGGSEAFF

length: 15
V: TRBV6-4
CDR3: CASSNPGLLNNEQFF

length: 16
V: TRBV11-1
CDR3: CASSSRDREANYGHTF

length: 12
V: TRBV25-1
CDR3: CASSDLNQPQHF

length: 17
V: TRBV12-5
CDR3: CASGLVVETARNQPQHF

length: 14
V: TRBV27
CDR3: CASRRQGVAYEQYF

length: 11
V: TRBV6-5
CDR3: CASVGVYEQYF

length: 15
V: TRBV6-5
CDR3: CASSRDEGSSYEQYF

length: 18
V: TRBV6-1
CDR3: CASSEAQGTGDRNQPQHF

length: 15
V: TRBV5-1
CDR3: CASSLAGRDNQPQHF

length: 13
V: TRBV7-9
CDR3: CASSLALAPGYTF

length: 15
V: TRBV7-2
CDR3: CASSLRGGTGYGYTF

length: 13
V: TRBV19
CDR3: CASSVGARETQYF

length: 16
V: TRBV11-2
CDR3: CASSLGTSGSRDEQFF

length: 15
V: TRBV4-3
CDR3: CASSQDLTGWAEAFF

length: 11
V: TRBV2
CDR3: CASSDSGTQYF

length: 14
V: TRBV7-9
CDR3: CASSLAVWQETQYF

length: 15
V: TRBV19
CDR3: CASSPSSRGLYGYTF